This T cell receptor (beta chain) appears in the sequencing data of a study of T cells in localized non-small cell lung cancer (TCRdb year 2020). For the wider study: The study examined T cell repertoires in 200 to 300 patients with early-stage NSCLC and compared tumors with uninvolved tumor-adjacent lungs. The cohort comprised roughly 230 treatment-naïve NSCLC patients with resected, localized lung tumors. The mean age of the NSCLC patients was about 62 years, with 130 or so men and 85 to 110 women.

Its CDR3 holds 14 amino acids, cysteine through phenylalanine. Only the CDR3 DNA is retained, 42 bases long and in frame from the first base. The germline ends are 11 bases apart after V is trimmed by 4 bases and J by 4 bases. As encoded in the germline V gene, CDR1 is SNHLY while CDR2 is FYNNEI. The immunoSEQ Assay was used to sequence TCR beta CDR3 regions from DNA. The paper's processing steps were these. To compute T cell density, TCR beta template counts were normalized to usable DNA, which was estimated by amplifying housekeeping genes. The preseqR package was used to estimate richness by extrapolating to 400,000 templates for PBMC samples and to 120,000 templates for tissue samples. Clonality was taken to be one minus Pielou's evenness. Differential abundance testing on productive amino-acid clonotypes, with a minimum total count of 5 and an alpha of 0.1, was used to identify tissue-enriched TCRs. The Jaccard Index and the Morisita Overlap Index were used to measure how much the repertoires overlapped between compartments. GLIPH clustered TCR beta CDR3s with public tetramer-defined viral CDR3s; viral motifs required at least three viral sequences plus V-gene enrichment. Entries here come from immuneACCESS through TCRdb and include only in-frame sequences with V and J called. Some clones fail to appear in such tables; in the studies checked, an unresolved V gene covers under half of the shortfall, and the cause of the remainder is unknown. D and trimming come from the DNA, and the V and J calls and clone size come from that table. In this sample the table shows approximately 54,000 clones, approximately 83% of which occur a single time. The ten biggest clones cover about 20% of the sample.

At diagnosis, peripheral blood, uninvolved tumor-adjacent lung and tumor were collected and stored as a combination of fresh-frozen and FFPE material. For TCR repertoire profiling, blood samples were analyzed in the form of peripheral blood mononuclear cells. General findings and caveats noted by the study authors: The highest T cell clonality was observed in uninvolved tumor-adjacent lung, where clonality exceeded that of tumor, suggesting that antigenic responses were more focused in uninvolved tumor-adjacent lung. Multi-region tumor sequencing was not performed, so intratumor heterogeneity could not be excluded. Of the top 100 tumor clones, a median of roughly 56 were detected in paired uninvolved adjacent lung; roughly 26 were also among that lung's top 100. Because the study design was exploratory, TCR variables were selected using unadjusted p-values without false-discovery rate correction. Longer overall survival was associated with higher T cell density in blood, whereas shorter survival was associated with higher clonality in adjacent lung.

With regard to this clone: The specificity of this receptor is unknown. No quality values exist for individual bases; no much larger clone is one base distant.

The chain employs TRBV2 and TRBJ1-5, and TRBD1 may be the D gene, going by 6 matching bases. The clonotype was recovered from a female donor at least 60 years old with stage II squamous cell lung carcinoma. Sequenced here: peripheral blood, sampled before any cancer treatment. DNA sequence: TGTGCCAGCAGTGTTGGGACAAATAATCAGCCCCAGCATTTT. Its protein is CASSVGTNNQPQHF. The CDR3, completed at both ends by the reference TRBV2 and TRBJ1-5 genes, gives the full variable domain EPEVTQTPSHQVTQMGQEVILRCVPISNHLYFYWYRQILGQKVEFLVSFYNNEISEKSEIFDDQFSVERPDGSNFTLKIRSTKLEDSAMYFCASSVGTNNQPQHFGDGTRLSIL.